Listed here is a single T cell receptor beta chain. Authors' processing steps: Using reference gene primer amplification, nucleated cell counts were estimated. Sequencing was performed with immunoSEQ multiplex PCR; in TCRdb, only in-frame clones are kept and a portion is missing. V, J and clone size are taken as reported in that table, and D and trimming were inferred from the DNA itself. The sample consists of under 200,000 clones, around 82% of them appearing once. V gave up 6 bases and J gave up 0 bases, with 12 bases separating them. CDR3 length equals 14 residues. Looked up from germline, CDR1 is MNHEY and CDR2 is SMNVEV (reference sequence). The sample belongs to a study of blood T cell repertoires in COVID-19. Looking at the study overall: Sites in the United States, Italy and Spain provided acute and convalescent COVID-19 samples.

Self-reported history from a screening survey and questionnaire set each donor's cohort. The chain combines TRBV27 with TRBJ2-7, with TRBD1 as a possible D gene (6 bases). The material sequenced was PBMCs or T cells enriched from blood (not recorded which). The origin of this receptor is a woman aged 50 to 65 in a cohort exposed to, infected with or recovered from COVID-19 (not recorded which). In nucleotides, the CDR3 is TGTGCCAGCAGAGGGACACTTAGCTCCTACGAGCAGTACTTC. Translation: CASRGTLSSYEQYF.